The sample holds a few counts of the clone carrying this TCR beta chain. The source of the sample is a study of blood T cell repertoires in COVID-19. Study background: There were acute and convalescent COVID-19 samples, and they came from the United States, Italy and Spain. The cDNA or gDNA used as material had been derived from T cells, B-cell-depleted T cells, or PBMCs.

The CDR3 spans 13 residues. Trimming stripped 5 bases from V and 6 bases from J, with 11 bases between. CDR1 and CDR2 (germline): MNHEY, SVGAGI. Per the authors' pipeline: Researchers report that nucleated cell counts were estimated from reference gene primer amplification. Assay: immunoSEQ multiplex PCR; the TCRdb copy retains only in-frame clones and omits some. V, J and clone size derive from that table, while D and trimming were established from the DNA sequence. This table holds 150,000 to 200,000 clones, over 70% found once. The specimen sequenced was peripheral blood. V is TRBV6-5 and J is TRBJ1-5; TRBD1 might be the D (5 bases). This clonotype originated in a man aged 70 or older with acute or convalescent COVID-19. The DNA for the CDR3 is TGTGCCAGCAGTAGCGGGGGTAGTCAGCCCCAGCATTTT. As protein: CASSSGGSQPQHF.